This T cell receptor (beta chain) is drawn from a study of blood T cell repertoires in COVID-19. At the level of the study: The United States, Italy and Spain supplied acute and convalescent COVID-19 samples. PBMCs, B-cell-depleted T cells, or T cells were the source of the cDNA or gDNA that made up the material.

As originally analysed: Cell counts per sample came from amplifying reference gene primers. Using immunoSEQ multiplex PCR, the repertoire was profiled, and TCRdb retains in-frame clones only, with some absent. V and J calls and clone size are copied from that table; D and trimming were computed from the DNA. The sample contains 150,000 to 200,000 clones, roughly nine tenths of which appear only once. Germline V gene lookup returns CDR1 LGHNA and CDR2 YNFKEQ. V was shortened by 2 bases and J by 6 bases, with 8 bases between the two germline ends. CDR3 length: 12 residues. The genes are TRBV4-2 and TRBJ2-7; D gene unclear. The clonotype was recovered from a man in his late teens or twenties with acute or convalescent COVID-19. Sample: peripheral blood. CDR3 sequence: CASSQTAIEQYF. The CDR3 bases are TGTGCCAGCAGCCAAACAGCCATCGAGCAGTACTTC.